This T cell receptor beta chain was observed in a study of cytomegalovirus exposure and HLA in healthy donors. In regard to this clone: Antigen: not known.

The V gene's germline CDR1 is MNHNS and CDR2 SASEGT. Unmatched junction bases numbered 7, after V lost 0 bases and J lost 9 bases. The CDR3 is 15 amino acids. 60 Vbeta and 13 Jbeta primers were used in PCR. The assay was immunoSEQ multiplex PCR, and TCRdb's table has in-frame clones only and misses some. This table has some 130,000 clones, 80% appearing once. Findings of the study overall: A later analysis found that most CMV-associated TCR beta chains appeared HLA-restricted. Sequencing likely generated an artifact that appeared as a cluster of highly shared sequence variants. CMV serostatus was the sole immune exposure data available.

Healthy bone marrow donors supplied every sample. The chain recombines TRBV6-1 with TRBJ2-1; 8 positions agree with TRBD2. The sequence derives from a man in his thirties or forties in good health and CMV-seronegative. The sample comprised PBMCs. Here the CDR3 reads CASSEAAQLAAEQFF. DNA of the CDR3: TGTGCCAGCAGTGAAGCGGCCCAACTAGCGGCTGAGCAGTTCTTC.